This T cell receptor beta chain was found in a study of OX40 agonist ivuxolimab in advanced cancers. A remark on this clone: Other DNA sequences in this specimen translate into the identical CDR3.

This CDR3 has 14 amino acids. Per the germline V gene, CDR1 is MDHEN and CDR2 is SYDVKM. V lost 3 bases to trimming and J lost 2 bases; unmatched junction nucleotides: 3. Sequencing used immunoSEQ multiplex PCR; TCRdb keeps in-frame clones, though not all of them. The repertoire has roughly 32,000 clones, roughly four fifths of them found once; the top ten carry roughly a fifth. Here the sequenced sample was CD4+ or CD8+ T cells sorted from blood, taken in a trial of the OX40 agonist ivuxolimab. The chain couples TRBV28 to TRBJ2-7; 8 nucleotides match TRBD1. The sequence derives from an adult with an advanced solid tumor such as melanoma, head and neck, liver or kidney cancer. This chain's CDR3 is CASSLGTGAYEQYF. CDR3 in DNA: TGTGCCAGCAGTTTGGGGACAGGCGCCTACGAGCAGTACTTC.